This TCR beta chain appears in the sequencing data of a study of Graves' ophthalmopathy and Graves' hyperthyroidism. Germline V gene lookup returns CDR1 DFQATT and CDR2 SNEGSKA (reference sequence). The CDR3 runs to 11 residues. Trimming cost V 6 bases and J 4 bases, with 9 bases left between them. General observations from the study: The 13-signature model separated ophthalmopathy from stable hyperthyroidism at around 90% sensitivity and about 81% specificity.

A volume of approximately 10 ml of fresh peripheral blood supplied the PBMCs. RNA transcripts provided the template for amplifying TCR beta CDR3 regions. The workflow started with a first-round RT-PCR run with HTBI primers and then moved on to a second-round multiplex PCR. TCRdb used MiXCR to reprocess the multiplex PCR reads, holding one entry per CDR3 protein. The table lists hundreds of thousands of distinct CDR3 sequences, 45% of them singletons. To note about this clonotype: What it recognizes is unknown.

The sample taken for sequencing was peripheral blood. The TCR originated in an adult man with Graves' ophthalmopathy. The chain joins TRBV20-1 to TRBJ1-2; D might be TRBD1 (5 bases). The CDR3 sequence: CSAWGFYGYTF. The CDR3 DNA reads TGCAGTGCCTGGGGGTTCTATGGCTACACCTTC.